These 29 T cell receptor beta chains share one sample of origin, sequenced in a study of blood T cell repertoires in COVID-19 (TCRdb year 2020). Library creation used the immunoSEQ multiplex PCR assay. TCRdb took over this immuneACCESS table, retaining in-frame rearrangements with V and J assigned. Such tables are incomplete; in checked studies, under half of the missing clones stem from an unresolved V gene, and the remainder is unexplained. The table for this sample lists tens of thousands of clones; more than 75% of them were counted only once. About 15% of the sample is taken by the ten largest. Sequences were obtained from peripheral blood. All receptors come from a woman aged 70-85 years with acute or convalescent COVID-19.

J is TRBJ2-5 and V is TRBV29-1, with 8 bases aligning to TRBD1. The J segment lost 5 bases and the V segment lost 5 bases, leaving 10 bases of the junction unmatched. CDR3 length: 14 amino acids. Germline lookup yields CDR1 SQVTM and CDR2 ANQGSEA. The CDR3: CSVRVWTGHETQYF. In nucleotides, the CDR3 is TGCAGCGTTCGCGTCTGGACAGGGCATGAGACCCAGTACTTC.

The V and J genes are TRBV30 and TRBJ2-3, with 7 bases lining up with TRBD1. CDR3 length: 16 amino acids. The V segment lost 3 bases and the J segment 4 bases; nucleotides outside the gene matches: 13. Germline V gives CDR1 GTSNPN, CDR2 SVGIG (reference sequence). The CDR3 sequence is CAWSVRNRGAADTQYF. In nucleotides, the CDR3 is TGTGCCTGGAGCGTCCGGAACAGGGGTGCTGCAGATACGCAGTATTTT. The full variable domain, rest sourced from reference TRBV30 and TRBJ2-3, is SQTIHQWPATLVQPVGSPLSLECTVEGTSNPNLYWYRQAAGRGLQLLFYSVGIGQISSEVPQNLSASRPQDRQFILSSKKLLLSDSGFYLCAWSVRNRGAADTQYFGPGTRLTVL.

The chain uses TRBV19 and TRBJ2-1; D possibly corresponds to TRBD1 (5 bases). The CDR3 spans 15 residues. With 6 bases removed from V and 2 bases from J, the gap between germline ends came to 14 bases. The germline CDR1 and CDR2 sequences are LNHDA and SQIVND (reference sequence). DNA for the CDR3: TGTGCCAGTAGACGCATCCAGGGTCCCTACAATGAGCAGTTCTTC. Protein: CASRRIQGPYNEQFF.

The CDR3 is CASSAGTGKYEQYV. The CDR3 nucleotides read TGTGCCAGCAGCGCAGGGACAGGGAAGTACGAGCAGTACGTC. V and J are TRBV14 and TRBJ2-7; 9 bases map to TRBD1. The germline CDR1 and CDR2 sequences are SGHDN and FVKESK. The CDR3 is made up of 14 amino acids. V lost 5 bases to trimming and J lost 4 bases; unmatched junction nucleotides: 6.

The V and J genes are TRBV2 and TRBJ1-2, with 7 bases identical to TRBD1. Trimming at V came to 5 bases and at J to 2 bases, leaving 2 bases not matched to a gene. The CDR3 has 13 residues. Germline CDR1 is SNHLY and CDR2 is FYNNEI. The CDR3 sequence is CASSPTGNYGYTF. For the CDR3, the DNA is TGTGCCAGCAGTCCGACAGGGAACTATGGCTACACCTTC. Variable domain in full (rest from reference TRBV2 and TRBJ1-2): EPEVTQTPSHQVTQMGQEVILRCVPISNHLYFYWYRQILGQKVEFLVSFYNNEISEKSEIFDDQFSVERPDGSNFTLKIRSTKLEDSAMYFCASSPTGNYGYTFGSGTRLTVV.

This clone has only one observation. The chain uses TRBV5-1 and TRBJ2-3, with TRBD2 matching over 12 bases. Per the germline V gene, CDR1 is SGHRS and CDR2 is YFSETQ. The V gene end was trimmed by 4 bases and the J gene end by 5 bases; junction bases not matched to a gene: 2. The CDR3 is 14 amino acids. The CDR3 reads CASSRLAGEDTQYF. CDR3 sequence (DNA): TGCGCCAGCAGCCGACTAGCGGGGGAAGATACGCAGTATTTT. The whole variable domain, filled in from reference TRBV5-1 and TRBJ2-3, reads KAGVTQTPRYLIKTRGQQVTLSCSPISGHRSVSWYQQTPGQGLQFLFEYFSETQRNKGNFPGRFSGRQFSNSRSEMNVSTLELGDSALYLCASSRLAGEDTQYFGPGTRLTVL.

V and J are TRBV19 and TRBJ2-1, with 12 bases aligning to TRBD2. V dropped 3 bases and J dropped 0; count of bases not matched to a gene: 12. Germline V lookup: CDR1 LNHDA, CDR2 SQIVND (reference sequence). There are 20 residues in the CDR3. The CDR3: CASSIIPPGLAGDSYNEQFF. In DNA, the CDR3 is TGTGCCAGTAGTATCATACCCCCGGGACTAGCGGGTGACTCCTACAATGAGCAGTTCTTC.

The rearrangement uses TRBV5-6 and TRBJ2-1, with D unclear. This CDR3 comprises 13 residues. Trimming pared 4 bases from V and 4 bases from J, leaving 9 bases between. The germline gives CDR1 SGHDT, CDR2 YYEEEE. As DNA, the CDR3 is TGTGCCAGCAGCCCCGACACTTACAATGAGCAGTTCTTC. It translates to CASSPDTYNEQFF.

The chain links TRBV5-4 to TRBJ2-2; no reliable D call. The CDR3 runs 14 residues. Trimming took off 4 bases at V and 1 base at J, with 8 bases between the two ends. CDR1 is SGHNT and CDR2 is YYREEE in the germline V gene (reference sequence). In DNA form, the CDR3 reads TGTGCCAGCAGCCCCGGTAGGAACACCGGGGAGCTGTTTTTT. Its protein product is CASSPGRNTGELFF.

This clone was counted a few times. CDR3 in amino acids: CASSSRLAGGPNEQFF. In DNA, the CDR3 is TGTGCCAGCAGTTCCCGGCTAGCGGGAGGACCCAATGAGCAGTTCTTC. This chain links TRBV6-2 or TRBV6-3 with TRBJ2-1; TRBD2 matches 11 bases. The CDR3 is 16 residues long. CDR1 is MNHEY and CDR2 is SVGEGT in the germline V gene. The V gene end was trimmed by 4 bases and the J gene end by 6 bases; junction bases not matched to a gene: 8.

This CDR3 is CASSNYRARGEKLFF. The CDR3 DNA reads as TGTGCCAGCAGCAACTACAGAGCCCGGGGAGAAAAACTGTTTTTT. This rearrangement joins TRBV5-6 to TRBJ1-4; D gene unclear. Germline V gene data show CDR1 as SGHDT and CDR2 as YYEEEE. CDR3 length: 15 residues. V was shortened by 4 bases and J by 8 bases, with 18 bases between the two germline ends.

The V and J genes are TRBV5-1 and TRBJ2-3, with 9 bases aligning to TRBD2. In germline, CDR1 is SGHRS, CDR2 YFSETQ. Germline trimming cut 4 bases from V and 4 bases from J; bases unmatched to any gene: 16. CDR3 length: 18 amino acids. CDR3: CASSPANPSGVSPDTQYF. The CDR3 nucleotides are TGCGCCAGCAGCCCCGCTAATCCTAGCGGGGTGTCCCCAGATACGCAGTATTTT. Based on the CDR3 plus reference TRBV5-1 and TRBJ2-3, the full variable domain is KAGVTQTPRYLIKTRGQQVTLSCSPISGHRSVSWYQQTPGQGLQFLFEYFSETQRNKGNFPGRFSGRQFSNSRSEMNVSTLELGDSALYLCASSPANPSGVSPDTQYFGPGTRLTVL.

This clone was picked up a small number of times. The chain uses TRBV18 and TRBJ2-1; 7 bases match TRBD1. V dropped 8 bases and J dropped 2; count of bases not matched to a gene: 18. The germline V gene encodes CDR1 KGHSH and CDR2 LQKENI. The CDR3 consists of 18 residues. The CDR3: CASPPSTGTAITYNEQFF. CDR3 DNA: TGTGCCAGCCCCCCTTCAACCGGGACAGCAATAACCTACAATGAGCAGTTCTTC.

J is TRBJ2-6 and V is TRBV9; possible D gene TRBD1, 6 bases. The CDR3 has 16 residues. Germline CDR1 SGDLS, CDR2 YYNGEE. The V end lost 2 bases, the J end lost 3 bases, and 12 bases lay between the germline ends. The CDR3 bases are TGTGCCAGCAGCGTTCAGGGGCTGGTTGGGGCCAACGTCCTGACTTTC. Translating gives CASSVQGLVGANVLTF.

The chain uses TRBV24-1 and TRBJ2-3; 9 nucleotides match TRBD2. The CDR3 runs 15 residues. V shed 4 bases and J 1 base; nucleotides not matched to a gene: 2. CDR1 and CDR2 from the germline V gene are KGHDR and SFDVKD. For the CDR3, the DNA is TGTGCCACCAGTGACAGGACTAGCGGCACAGATACGCAGTATTTT. It specifies CATSDRTSGTDTQYF.

This chain links TRBV7-8 with TRBJ2-7; D not resolved. Trimming left V 5 bases short and J 4 bases short, with 15 bases between. CDR3 size: 14 residues. Germline V CDR1 and CDR2: SGHVS, FQNEAQ. As DNA, the CDR3 is TGTGCCAGCAGCACCCCCCGGGTCCCTTACGAGCAGTACGTC. Its protein product is CASSTPRVPYEQYV.

This clone appeared once. The chain has TRBV5-8 and TRBJ2-6; D remains unclear. Germline loops: CDR1 SGHTS, CDR2 YDEGEE. CDR3 size: 17 residues. Trimming pared 4 bases from V and 0 bases from J, leaving 14 bases between. The CDR3 nucleotides read TGTGCCAGCAGCCTAAGAACAGAAAGCTCTGGGGCCAACGTCCTGACTTTC. This sequence encodes CASSLRTESSGANVLTF.

The chain couples TRBV19 to TRBJ1-1; 7 nucleotides line up with TRBD1. CDR1 LNHDA and CDR2 SQIVND come from the germline V gene (reference sequence). Trimming took 10 bases from V and 1 from J; bases not matched to a gene: 12. The CDR3 spans 15 residues. The CDR3 coding sequence is TGTGCCACCGAAGACAGGGACATGGGGAACACTGAAGCTTTCTTT. It translates to CATEDRDMGNTEAFF.

This clone was recorded a few times. The rearrangement joins TRBV7-9 to TRBJ1-3; 7 bases are a match to TRBD1. The CDR3 is made up of 16 amino acids. From germline, CDR1 is SEHNR and CDR2 FQNEAQ (reference sequence). V gave up 5 bases and J gave up 4 bases; unmatched junction bases: 11. CDR3 sequence: CASSPSSGDRGNTIYF. CDR3 in DNA: TGTGCCAGCAGCCCTTCGTCAGGGGACAGAGGAAACACCATATATTTT.

This clone appeared a single time. The chain recombines TRBV7-8 with TRBJ2-3; the D gene is possibly TRBD2 (5 bases). Between the trimmed V and J ends, which lost 5 bases and 1 base, there was a span of 19 bases. Germline lookup yields CDR1 SGHVS and CDR2 FQNEAQ. The CDR3 is made up of 17 amino acids. The CDR3: CASSPPRSASGTDTQYF. The CDR3 nucleotides are TGTGCCAGCAGCCCCCCCCGTAGCGCCTCCGGCACAGATACGCAGTATTTT.

This clone was observed a single time. The rearrangement links TRBV28 to TRBJ2-2, with D uncertain. The CDR3 runs to 13 residues. V was shortened by 10 bases and J by 6 bases, with 15 bases between the two germline ends. Per the germline V gene, CDR1 is MDHEN and CDR2 is SYDVKM. DNA of the CDR3: TGTGCCACCATAAGTTTTCAGGCCGGGGAGCTGTTTTTT. Translated: CATISFQAGELFF.

The gene calls are TRBV5-3 and TRBJ1-5; TRBD1 matches 8 bases. TRBV5-3 carries the ORF label, with uncertain function. V lost 3 bases, J lost 1 base, and 6 bases stayed unmatched. This CDR3 comprises 16 residues. CDR3 sequence: CARSWTGFKSNQPQHF. In DNA, the CDR3 is TGTGCCAGAAGCTGGACAGGGTTTAAGAGCAATCAGCCCCAGCATTTT.

The chain has TRBV7-2 and TRBJ2-1, with 7 bases fitting TRBD1. CDR3 length: 12 amino acids. Germline V gives CDR1 SGHTA, CDR2 FQGNSA. V gave up 5 bases and J gave up 7 bases; unmatched junction bases: 2. The CDR3 loop is CASSLQGNEQFF. CDR3 nucleotides: TGTGCCAGCAGCCTACAGGGGAATGAGCAGTTCTTC.

The V gene is TRBV25-1, the J gene TRBJ1-1, with D possibly being TRBD1 (6 bases). This CDR3 spans 15 amino acids. The germline V gene has CDR1 MGHDK and CDR2 SYGVNS. V was shortened by 6 bases and J by 1 base, with 15 bases between the two germline ends. The CDR3 DNA is TGTGCCAGCAGCCCCCGGGGGGGGCCGAACACTGAAGCTTTCTTT. Translating gives CASSPRGGPNTEAFF.

The V and J genes are TRBV4-3 and TRBJ2-1; unclear D gene. The CDR3 is made up of 15 amino acids. V dropped 3 bases and J dropped 2 bases, with 11 bases sitting between them. Germline loops: CDR1 LGHNA, CDR2 YSLEER. The CDR3 here is CASSQELLTYNEQFF. For the CDR3, the DNA is TGCGCCAGCAGCCAGGAGCTGTTAACCTACAATGAGCAGTTCTTC.

The chain recombines TRBV7-9 with TRBJ1-2; the D gene is possibly TRBD1 (5 bases). V lost 5 bases, J lost 2 bases, and 15 bases lay in between. This CDR3 is built from 15 residues. Germline assignment: CDR1 SEHNR and CDR2 FQNEAQ (reference sequence). CDR3 in amino acids: CASSAFEGLNYGYTF. Written as DNA, the CDR3 is TGTGCCAGCAGCGCTTTCGAGGGACTCAACTATGGCTACACCTTC.

The chain uses TRBV6-4 and TRBJ2-1, with D perhaps TRBD2 (5 bases). This CDR3 is 14 amino acids long. Germline-derived CDR1 and CDR2 are MRHNA and SNTAGT. The ends were cut back, 3 bases at V and 4 bases at J, with 10 bases in the middle. The DNA for the CDR3 is TGTGCCAGCAGTGAACGGGGAATGTACAATGAGCAGTTCTTC. Encoded protein: CASSERGMYNEQFF.

The chain combines TRBV7-4 with TRBJ2-7, with 13 bases that match TRBD2. The CDR3 totals 15 residues. Looked up from germline, CDR1 is SGHVT and CDR2 is SQSDAQ. V lost 5 bases to trimming and J lost 4 bases; unmatched junction nucleotides: 5. CDR3 amino acids: CASSQLAGGPYEQYV. The CDR3 bases are TGTGCCAGCAGCCAACTAGCGGGAGGGCCGTACGAGCAGTACGTC.

The V call is TRBV7-8, the J call TRBJ2-5; 13 nucleotides align to TRBD2. The CDR3 runs to 16 residues. The V gene end was trimmed by 0 bases and the J gene end by 4 bases; junction bases not matched to a gene: 2. Germline CDR1 and CDR2: SGHVS and FQNEAQ. The CDR3, as DNA: TGTGCCAGCAGCTTAGCGACTAGCGGGGGGCGAGAGACCCAGTACTTC. Amino acids: CASSLATSGGRETQYF.